This T cell receptor (beta chain) was documented in a study of STAT5B mutations in CD4+ large granular lymphocyte leukemia. Broader study findings: Top patient clones used TRBV06 genes more often: 8/27 versus 2/35 in controls.

In the source study's methods: Lowest detectable productive clonotype frequency was 2.59 x 10-5. The assay was immunoSEQ multiplex PCR, and TCRdb's table has in-frame clones only and misses some. V and J calls and clone size follow that table, whereas D and trimming were derived from the DNA. The data hold around 30,000 clones, with 85% observed a single time. The ends lost 6 bases at V and 0 bases at J; junction bases unmatched: 8. CDR3 length: 16 residues. Germline values: CDR1 SEHNR, CDR2 FQNEAQ (reference sequence). As regards this clone: What it recognizes is unknown.

What was sequenced was CD4+ T cells from blood buffy coats. The sequence was obtained from a human donor in good health. This chain uses TRBV7-9 with TRBJ2-1, with 7 bases aligning to TRBD2. CDR3 bases: TGTGCCAGCAGACCTATAGCGGGCGGCTCCTACAATGAGCAGTTCTTC. Its protein is CASRPIAGGSYNEQFF. Filled out from reference TRBV7-9 and TRBJ2-1, the complete variable domain reads DTGVSQNPRHKITKRGQNVTFRCDPISEHNRLYWYRQTLGQGPEFLTYFQNEAQLEKSRLLSDRFSAERPKGSFSTLEIQRTEQGDSAMYLCASRPIAGGSYNEQFFGPGTRLTVL.